Below, 31 T cell receptor beta chains from the same sample are listed, as sequenced in a study of blood T cell repertoires in COVID-19. The data were produced by immunoSEQ multiplex PCR, yet TCRdb's version contains in-frame clones alone and is incomplete. Among about 230,000 clones listed, around four fifths were seen once. The source material was peripheral blood. These receptors were collected from a man aged 40-50 years with acute or convalescent COVID-19.

The CDR3 sequence: CASTQSPYNEQFF. In nucleotides, the CDR3 is TGTGCCAGCACCCAGTCTCCCTACAATGAGCAGTTCTTC. The chain is built from TRBV13 and TRBJ2-1, with D unclear. Germline CDR1 is PRHDT and CDR2 is FYEKMQ (reference sequence). CDR3 length: 13 amino acids. V lost 7 bases and J lost 2, with 9 bases in between.

The V gene is TRBV19, the J gene TRBJ2-1; 12 nucleotides match TRBD2. V trimming: 6 bases; J trimming: 8 bases; junction bases outside the gene matches: 5. CDR3 length: 14 amino acids. CDR1 is LNHDA and CDR2 is SQIVND in the germline V gene (reference sequence). Here the CDR3 DNA reads TGTGCCAGTAGCTCTAGCGGGAGGGCCGATGAGCAGTTCTTC. This codes for CASSSSGRADEQFF.

The chain recombines TRBV2 with TRBJ1-5; TRBD1 matches at 8 bases. From germline, CDR1 is SNHLY and CDR2 FYNNEI. The CDR3 runs to 14 residues. With V trimmed by 7 bases and J by 3 bases, 5 bases remained unmatched. The CDR3 region has the DNA TGTGCCAGCAAGGACAGGGCCCCCAATCAGCCCCAGCATTTT. It yields the protein CASKDRAPNQPQHF.

The rearrangement links TRBV11-1 to TRBJ2-1, with D perhaps TRBD1 (5 bases). CDR3 length equals 13 residues. CDR1 SGHAT and CDR2 FQDESV come from the germline V gene (reference sequence). Trimming removed 3 bases from V and 9 bases from J, with 12 bases in between. This chain's CDR3 is CASSFSGSGEQFF. CDR3 DNA: TGTGCCAGCAGCTTTTCAGGGTCGGGTGAGCAGTTCTTC.

The J gene is TRBJ1-4, the V gene TRBV7-9; 7 bases line up with TRBD1. Germline-derived CDR1 and CDR2 are SEHNR and FQNEAQ (reference sequence). The CDR3 loop spans 14 amino acids. The ends lost 4 bases at V and 8 bases at J; junction bases unmatched: 7. Written as DNA, the CDR3 is TGTGCCAGCAGCTCAACAGGGGAAGGAGAAAAACTGTTTTTT. This encodes CASSSTGEGEKLFF.

The chain joins TRBV6-5 to TRBJ1-4; 7 nucleotides line up with TRBD1. Germline-derived CDR1 and CDR2 are MNHEY and SVGAGI. Trimming removed 1 base from V and 10 bases from J; junction bases left unmatched: 9. The CDR3 is 15 amino acids. The CDR3 DNA is TGTGCCAGCAGTTACTTGGCAGGGGGGATCGTAAAACTGTTTTTT. Protein product: CASSYLAGGIVKLFF.

This clone was recorded a few times. The J gene is TRBJ1-2, the V gene TRBV6-4; D is perhaps TRBD1 (6 bases). Trimming pared 0 bases from V and 0 bases from J, leaving 11 bases between. The CDR3 contains 16 residues. Germline loops: CDR1 MRHNA, CDR2 SNTAGT. The CDR3 here is CASSDSIGQTNYGYTF. DNA for the CDR3: TGTGCCAGCAGTGACTCGATAGGACAGACTAACTATGGCTACACCTTC.

The chain is built from TRBV7-9 and TRBJ2-1; 7 nucleotides match TRBD2. The length of the CDR3 is 16 residues. Germline trimming cut 5 bases from V and 0 bases from J; bases unmatched to any gene: 7. Per germline, CDR1 SEHNR and CDR2 FQNEAQ (reference sequence). The CDR3: CASSPPSGNSYNEQFF. CDR3 in DNA: TGTGCCAGCAGCCCACCGAGCGGGAACTCCTACAATGAGCAGTTCTTC.

This clone was seen just once. Other DNA sequences in this specimen translate into the identical CDR3. The chain joins TRBV29-1 to TRBJ1-4, with unresolved D. The CDR3 runs 13 residues. Germline V lookup: CDR1 SQVTM, CDR2 ANQGSEA. V was shortened by 3 bases and J by 6 bases, with 11 bases between the two germline ends. Here the CDR3 DNA reads TGCAGCGTTGAGAGTGAGGCGGATGAAAAACTGTTTTTT. This translates into CSVESEADEKLFF.

The chain combines TRBV25-1 with TRBJ1-1; a weak D match, TRBD1 (5 bases). Trimming took 2 bases from V and 6 from J, leaving 10 bases between them. CDR1 is MGHDK, CDR2 SYGVNS, per germline. The CDR3 has 13 amino acids. The CDR3 is CASSEGGVPEAFF. CDR3 bases: TGTGCCAGCAGTGAAGGGGGGGTCCCTGAAGCTTTCTTT.

The chain combines TRBV7-7 with TRBJ2-3, with 9 bases fitting TRBD2. The CDR3 has 15 residues. Trimming cost V 5 bases and J 3 bases; bases outside gene matches: 6. CDR1 is SSHAT, CDR2 FNYEAQ, per germline (reference sequence). The CDR3 is CASSAGTSRTDTQYF. As DNA, the CDR3 is TGTGCCAGCAGCGCCGGGACTAGCAGAACAGATACGCAGTATTTT. Filled out from reference TRBV7-7 and TRBJ2-3, the complete variable domain reads GAGVSQSPRYKVTKRGQDVTLRCDPISSHATLYWYQQALGQGPEFLTYFNYEAQPDKSGLPSDRFSAERPEGSISTLTIQRTEQRDSAMYRCASSAGTSRTDTQYFGPGTRLTVL.

In regard to this clone: Within the sample, other DNA sequences also encode this same CDR3. This chain links TRBV5-4 with TRBJ2-1; D may be TRBD1 (6 bases). The germline V gene has CDR1 SGHNT and CDR2 YYREEE (reference sequence). This CDR3 is built from 14 residues. V was trimmed by 0 bases and J by 3 bases, leaving 7 bases between them. The CDR3 coding sequence is TGTGCCAGCAGCTTGGGAGGGGGCTACAATGAGCAGTTCTTC. It codes for CASSLGGGYNEQFF. The entire variable domain, with the rest obtained from reference TRBV5-4 and TRBJ2-1, is as follows: ETGVTQSPTHLIKTRGQQVTLRCSSQSGHNTVSWYQQALGQGPQFIFQYYREEENGRGNFPPRFSGLQFPNYSSELNVNALELDDSALYLCASSLGGGYNEQFFGPGTRLTVL.

V gene TRBV18 combines with J gene TRBJ1-1; 7 bases are shared with TRBD1. Germline V CDR1 and CDR2: KGHSH, LQKENI. V was clipped by 5 bases and J by 5 bases; unmatched bases: 8. The length of the CDR3 is 14 residues. CDR3 DNA sequence: TGTGCCAGCTCATTAGGACAGGAAGGGACTGAAGCTTTCTTT. Protein: CASSLGQEGTEAFF.

The chain recombines TRBV3-1 (or the pseudogene TRBV3-2) with TRBJ1-1; 7 bases match TRBD1. The CDR3 contains 19 residues. With V trimmed by 2 bases and J by 5 bases, 20 bases remained unmatched. Germline loops: CDR1 LGHDT, CDR2 YNNKEL (reference sequence). The CDR3 is CASSQYLGAGTVSVTEAFF. DNA for the CDR3: TGTGCCAGCAGCCAATACCTGGGGGCCGGGACAGTAAGTGTGACTGAAGCTTTCTTT.

This clone was observed a handful of times. The chain carries TRBV5-8 and TRBJ2-1; TRBD2 matches 7 bases. Trimming cost V 4 bases and J 3 bases; bases outside gene matches: 10. Germline V CDR1 and CDR2: SGHTS, YDEGEE. The CDR3 length is 16 residues. CDR3 coding DNA: TGTGCCAGCAGCCAGACTAAGCGGGACGACTACAATGAGCAGTTCTTC. Protein product: CASSQTKRDDYNEQFF.

This chain joins TRBV6-5 and TRBJ2-7; 8 bases agree with TRBD1. The CDR3 runs to 14 residues. Germline V gives CDR1 MNHEY, CDR2 SVGAGI. Losses at the gene ends were 2 bases for V and 3 bases for J; bases not matched to a gene: 3. CDR3 sequence (DNA): TGTGCCAGCAGTTACGCAGGGGGCAACTACGAGCAGTACTTC. It yields the protein CASSYAGGNYEQYF.

This rearrangement joins TRBV5-1 to TRBJ2-5; D remains ambiguous. This CDR3 has 14 amino acids. V was clipped by 5 bases and J by 5 bases, with 16 bases between them. Germline V CDR1 and CDR2: SGHRS, YFSETQ. The CDR3 loop reads CASRLRGASETQYF. The CDR3 nucleotides read TGCGCCAGCAGATTGAGAGGAGCGTCTGAGACCCAGTACTTC. The full variable domain, its missing parts supplied by reference TRBV5-1 and TRBJ2-5, is KAGVTQTPRYLIKTRGQQVTLSCSPISGHRSVSWYQQTPGQGLQFLFEYFSETQRNKGNFPGRFSGRQFSNSRSEMNVSTLELGDSALYLCASRLRGASETQYFGPGTRLLVL.

V gene TRBV6-5 combines with J gene TRBJ2-1; no clear D gene. The CDR3 is made up of 15 amino acids. CDR1 and CDR2 (germline): MNHEY, SVGAGI. Trimming removed 4 bases at V and 0 bases at J, with 10 bases between. CDR3 coding DNA: TGTGCCAGCAGTTGGCGGCCGAGCTCCTACAATGAGCAGTTCTTC. Translated, it gives CASSWRPSSYNEQFF.

The J gene is TRBJ2-5, the V gene TRBV25-1, with a weak D call TRBD1 (5 bases). The CDR3 totals 14 residues. Germline V CDR1 and CDR2: MGHDK, SYGVNS. V gave up 3 bases and J gave up 5 bases, with 13 bases separating them. The CDR3 protein is CASSDETASETQYF. CDR3 nucleotide sequence: TGTGCCAGCAGTGACGAGACAGCGTCGGAGACCCAGTACTTC.

In DNA form, the CDR3 reads TGTGCCAGCAGCGGTGGGACTAGCGGAGAGGGGGAGACCCAGTACTTC. Translation: CASSGGTSGEGETQYF. This sequence joins TRBV9 and TRBJ2-5, with 11 positions matching TRBD2. Germline CDR1 reads SGDLS; CDR2 reads YYNGEE. The CDR3 loop spans 16 amino acids. The V gene end was trimmed by 3 bases and the J gene end by 5 bases; junction bases not matched to a gene: 9.

V usage is TRBV30 and J usage is TRBJ1-1, with D perhaps TRBD1 (6 bases). The CDR3 contains 14 residues. Germline CDR1 and CDR2: GTSNPN and SVGIG (reference sequence). V dropped 2 bases and J dropped 1 base, with 11 bases sitting between them. CDR3 protein: CAWSRNRENTEAFF. As DNA, the CDR3 is TGTGCCTGGAGTAGAAACAGGGAGAACACTGAAGCTTTCTTT.

This clone was seen at least ten times. The chain employs TRBV15 and TRBJ1-5; tentatively, D is TRBD1 (5 bases). Germline V gene data show CDR1 as LNHNV and CDR2 as YYDKDF (reference sequence). The length of the CDR3 is 15 residues. The ends were cut back, 1 base at V and 5 bases at J, with 12 bases in the middle. The CDR3 reads CATSRGTQGDQPQHF. The CDR3 DNA follows: TGTGCCACCAGCAGAGGAACCCAGGGCGATCAGCCCCAGCATTTT.

The V call is TRBV10-3, the J call TRBJ1-2; the D gene is possibly TRBD1 (5 bases). V lost 2 bases, J lost 6 bases, and 13 bases lay in between. Germline V lookup: CDR1 ENHRY, CDR2 SYGVKD. CDR3 length: 14 amino acids. The CDR3 is CAISEPAQGDGYTF. For the CDR3, the DNA is TGTGCCATCAGTGAGCCGGCTCAGGGCGATGGCTACACCTTC.

The gene calls are TRBV11-2 and TRBJ2-6, with 7 bases lining up with TRBD1. The CDR3 length is 19 residues. Germline CDR1 SGHAT, CDR2 FQNNGV. V lost 3 bases to trimming and J lost 0 bases; unmatched junction nucleotides: 11. In nucleotides, the CDR3 is TGTGCCAGCAGCTTTACCGGGACAGCCTCGCCCTCTGGGGCCAACGTCCTGACTTTC. Its protein is CASSFTGTASPSGANVLTF.

A note on this clone: Other DNA sequences in this sample translate to the same CDR3. The chain has TRBV10-3 and TRBJ1-1; 10 positions match TRBD1. The CDR3 is made up of 13 amino acids. Losses at the gene ends were 9 bases for V and 3 bases for J; bases not matched to a gene: 4. Germline lookup yields CDR1 ENHRY and CDR2 SYGVKD. The CDR3 bases are TGTGCCATACGGGACAGGGGCGACACTGAAGCTTTCTTT. Its translation: CAIRDRGDTEAFF.

This chain links TRBV19 with TRBJ1-5; 8 bases match TRBD1. This CDR3 is built from 13 residues. Germline V gives CDR1 LNHDA, CDR2 SQIVND (reference sequence). The trim removed 10 bases at V and 5 bases at J, leaving 7 bases unmatched. The CDR3 loop reads CATEDRADQPQHF. CDR3 bases: TGTGCCACCGAGGACAGGGCCGATCAGCCCCAGCATTTT.

The genes are TRBV30 and TRBJ2-1; 8 nucleotides line up with TRBD2. The germline CDR1 and CDR2 sequences are GTSNPN and SVGIG (reference sequence). V lost 6 bases, J lost 7 bases, and 11 bases stayed unmatched. This CDR3 region has 14 residues. CDR3 amino acids: CACAPIAGINEQFF. In DNA, the CDR3 is TGTGCCTGTGCCCCGATAGCGGGGATTAATGAGCAGTTCTTC.

V and J are TRBV30 and TRBJ1-6; D uncertain. The V end lost 4 bases, the J end lost 7 bases, and 17 bases lay between the germline ends. This CDR3 has 15 amino acids. CDR1 is GTSNPN, CDR2 SVGIG, per germline (reference sequence). This chain's CDR3 is CAWNGELIPNSPLHF. The CDR3 coding sequence is TGTGCCTGGAACGGGGAACTTATACCGAATTCACCCCTCCACTTT.

The V gene is TRBV5-6, the J gene TRBJ2-3; the D gene is possibly TRBD1 (5 bases). CDR3 length equals 15 residues. V was clipped by 0 bases and J by 1 base, with 9 bases between them. Per germline, CDR1 SGHDT and CDR2 YYEEEE. CDR3 sequence reads: CASSLEGRGTDTQYF. Here the CDR3 DNA reads TGTGCCAGCAGCTTGGAGGGCAGGGGCACAGATACGCAGTATTTT.

This clone has only one observation. The rearrangement joins TRBV30 to TRBJ2-5, with a possible D match to TRBD2 (5 bases). This CDR3 comprises 20 residues. V was pared by 3 bases and J by 6 bases, with 35 bases between. Germline loops: CDR1 GTSNPN, CDR2 SVGIG (reference sequence). The CDR3 sequence: CAWRRSPLGAYAGSWKTQYF. In DNA form, the CDR3 reads TGTGCCTGGAGGAGATCGCCACTAGGAGCCTACGCGGGTTCTTGGAAGACCCAGTACTTC.

In its sample, this clone was seen a few times. The sample contains more than one DNA sequence encoding this CDR3. The CDR3 coding sequence is TGTGCCAGCTCACCTGACAAGAATCAGCCCCAGCATTTT. The encoded protein is CASSPDKNQPQHF. The chain recombines TRBV18 with TRBJ1-5; no reliable D call. The V and J ends lost 3 bases and 4 bases respectively, with 7 bases between them. The germline CDR1 and CDR2 sequences are KGHSH and LQKENI. This CDR3 is built from 13 residues.